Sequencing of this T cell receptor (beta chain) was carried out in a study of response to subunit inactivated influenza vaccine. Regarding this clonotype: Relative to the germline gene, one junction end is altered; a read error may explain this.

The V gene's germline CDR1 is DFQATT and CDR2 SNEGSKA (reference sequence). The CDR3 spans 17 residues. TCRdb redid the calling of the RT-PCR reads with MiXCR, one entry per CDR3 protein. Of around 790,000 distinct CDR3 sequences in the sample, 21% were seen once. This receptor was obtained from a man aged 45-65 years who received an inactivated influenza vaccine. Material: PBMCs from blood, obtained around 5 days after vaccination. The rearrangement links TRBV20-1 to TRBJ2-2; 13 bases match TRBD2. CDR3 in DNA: TGCTGTGCTAGAAAGGGACTAGCGGGGTCGGTGACCGGGGAGCTGTTTTTT. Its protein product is CCARKGLAGSVTGELFF.